These T cell receptor beta chains were read from a single sample in a study of vaccination and CD4 T cells after COVID-19. Using its own MiXCR run on the PCR reads, TCRdb lists one record per CDR3 protein. The sample includes roughly 16,000 distinct CDR3 sequences, around 68% of them seen just once. No antigen has been assigned to these receptors. The specimen sequenced was CD4+ T cells from blood, cultured in vitro. The receptors shown here come from a human donor who had recovered from COVID-19. The CDR3 runs from the conserved cysteine through the conserved F or W. D genes are given only for firm matches. Not all rows give a size; the values are once, few, many and, for expanded clones, a class.

>NA|NA|TRBJ2-7|TRBV4-3
TGCGCCAGCAGCCCGAAGGCAGAACCCTACGAGCAGTACTTC
CASSPKAEPYEQYF
>TRBD1|few|TRBJ2-2|TRBV6-1
TGTGCCAGCAGAAGACAGGGGGCCGGGACCGGGGAGCTGTTTTTT
CASRRQGAGTGELFF
>NA|NA|TRBJ2-4|TRBV6-5
TGTGCCAGCAGTTCTCCAGGGGGGAAGTACTTC
CASSSPGGKYF
>NA|NA|TRBJ1-2|TRBV11-2
TGTGCCAGCAGCTTAGCCCAGGGGCCGAATGGCTACACCTTC
CASSLAQGPNGYTF
>NA|once|TRBJ2-1|TRBV7-3
TGTGCCAGCAGCTCTCCGGACAGTTTGGGTGAGCAGTTCTTC
CASSSPDSLGEQFF
>TRBD1|NA|TRBJ2-7|TRBV15
TGTGCCACCAGCAGAGAACCGGGACAGGGGCACTACGAGCAGTACTTC
CATSREPGQGHYEQYF
>NA|NA|TRBJ1-6|TRBV13
TGTGCCAGCAGCGCCCGGACAGCCCGACCCCTCCACTTT
CASSARTARPLHF
>TRBD2|few|TRBJ2-7|TRBV20-1
TGCAGTGCTTCCGGGACTAGCGGGAGTATGAGCTACGAGCAGTACTTC
CSASGTSGSMSYEQYF
>NA|NA|TRBJ2-7|TRBV7-3
TGTGCCAGCAGCTTAATAGGCGGGTCCGAGCAGTACTTC
CASSLIGGSEQYF
>TRBD1|NA|TRBJ1-5|TRBV4-1
TGCGCCAGCAGCCGTGACAGGGGGCGGGAGCCCCAGCATTTT
CASSRDRGREPQHF
>NA|NA|TRBJ2-3|TRBV7-2
TGTGCCAGCAGCTTAATGGGACTCAGCACAGATACGCAGTATTTT
CASSLMGLSTDTQYF
>NA|once|TRBJ1-1|TRBV6-2/TRBV6-3
TGTGCCTCCAGGAACCAACTGGGGGTGAACACTGAAGCTTTCTTT
CASRNQLGVNTEAFF
>NA|NA|TRBJ2-1|TRBV7-2
TGTGCCAGCAGGGGTCGAGGTGGCTCGGAGCAGTTCTTC
CASRGRGGSEQFF
>TRBD1|NA|TRBJ1-2|TRBV24-1
TGTGCCACCAGTGAGGGACAGGGGACGTTCGGCTACACCTTC
CATSEGQGTFGYTF
>NA|few|TRBJ1-3|TRBV20-1
TGCAGTGCTAGAGATCAACGTGGAGGAAACACCATATATTTT
CSARDQRGGNTIYF
>TRBD1|few|TRBJ1-2|TRBV6-1
TGTGCCAGCAGCACTCGGGACAGGGCTAACTATGGCTACACCTTC
CASSTRDRANYGYTF
>TRBD1|few|TRBJ1-5|TRBV27
TGTGCCAGCAGTGCATCACAGGGGGTGATGGGTCAGCCCCAGCATTTT
CASSASQGVMGQPQHF
>NA|NA|TRBJ1-5|TRBV6-5
TGTGCCAGCAGTTACTCATTAGGAGGTCAGCCCCAGCATTTT
CASSYSLGGQPQHF